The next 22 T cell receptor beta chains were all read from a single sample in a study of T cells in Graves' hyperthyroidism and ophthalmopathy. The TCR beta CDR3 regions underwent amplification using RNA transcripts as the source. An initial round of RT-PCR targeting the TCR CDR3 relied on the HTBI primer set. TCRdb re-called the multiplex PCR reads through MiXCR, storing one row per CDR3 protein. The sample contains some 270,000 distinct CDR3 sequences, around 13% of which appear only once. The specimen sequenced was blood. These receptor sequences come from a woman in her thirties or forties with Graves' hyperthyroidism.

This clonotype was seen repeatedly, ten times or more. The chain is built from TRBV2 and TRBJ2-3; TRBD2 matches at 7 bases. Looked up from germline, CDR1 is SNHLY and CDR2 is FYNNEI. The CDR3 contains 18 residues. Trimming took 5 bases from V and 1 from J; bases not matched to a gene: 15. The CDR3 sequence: CASSPRHKGGPGTDTQYF. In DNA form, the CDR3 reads TGTGCCAGCAGTCCTCGTCACAAGGGAGGGCCGGGCACAGATACGCAGTATTTT.

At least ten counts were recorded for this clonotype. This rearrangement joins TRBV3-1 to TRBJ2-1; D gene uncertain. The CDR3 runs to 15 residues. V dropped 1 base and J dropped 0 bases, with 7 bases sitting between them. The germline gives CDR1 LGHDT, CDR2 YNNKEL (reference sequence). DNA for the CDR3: TGTGCCAGCAGCCAAGTGTTAGCCTCCTACAATGAGCAGTTCTTC. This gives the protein CASSQVLASYNEQFF.

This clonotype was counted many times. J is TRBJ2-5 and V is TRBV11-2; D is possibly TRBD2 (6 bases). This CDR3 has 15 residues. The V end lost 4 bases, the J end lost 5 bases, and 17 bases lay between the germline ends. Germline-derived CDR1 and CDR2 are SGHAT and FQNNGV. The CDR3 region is CASSSSGGRGETQYF. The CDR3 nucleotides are TGTGCCAGCAGCTCCTCTGGAGGGAGAGGGGAGACCCAGTACTTC.

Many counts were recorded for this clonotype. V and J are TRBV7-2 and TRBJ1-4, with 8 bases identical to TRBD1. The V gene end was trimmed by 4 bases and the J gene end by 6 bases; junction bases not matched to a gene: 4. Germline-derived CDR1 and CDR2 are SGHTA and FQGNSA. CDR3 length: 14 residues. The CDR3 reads CASSSGGSYEKLFF. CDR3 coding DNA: TGTGCCAGCAGCTCAGGGGGCTCTTATGAAAAACTGTTTTTT. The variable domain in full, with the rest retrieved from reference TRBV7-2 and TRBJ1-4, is GAGVSQSPSNKVTEKGKDVELRCDPISGHTALYWYRQSLGQGLEFLIYFQGNSAPDKSGLPSDRFSAERTGGSVSTLTIQRTQQEDSAVYLCASSSGGSYEKLFFGSGTQLSVL.

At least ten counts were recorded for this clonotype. The CDR3 nucleotides read TGTGCCTGGAGTGTACTCGGGAGTGAGCAGTTCTTC. Its translation is CAWSVLGSEQFF. The chain carries TRBV30 and TRBJ2-1; D is possibly TRBD2 (6 bases). CDR3 length: 12 residues. Germline V gene sequence: CDR1 GTSNPN, CDR2 SVGIG (reference sequence). V was cut by 0 bases and J by 9 bases, with 9 bases left in between.

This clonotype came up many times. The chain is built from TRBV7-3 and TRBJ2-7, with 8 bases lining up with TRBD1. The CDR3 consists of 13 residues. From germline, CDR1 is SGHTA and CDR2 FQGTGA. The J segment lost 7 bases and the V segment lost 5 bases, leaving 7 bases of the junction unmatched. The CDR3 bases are TGTGCCAGCAGCACTGGACAGGGCGAGGAGCAGTACTTC. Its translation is CASSTGQGEEQYF.

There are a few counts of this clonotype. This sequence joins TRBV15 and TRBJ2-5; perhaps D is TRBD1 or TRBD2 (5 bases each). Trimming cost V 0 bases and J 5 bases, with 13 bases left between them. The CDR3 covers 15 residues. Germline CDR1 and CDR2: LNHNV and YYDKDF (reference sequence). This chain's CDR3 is CATSRDWGIGETQYF. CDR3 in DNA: TGTGCCACCAGCAGAGATTGGGGGATAGGGGAGACCCAGTACTTC.

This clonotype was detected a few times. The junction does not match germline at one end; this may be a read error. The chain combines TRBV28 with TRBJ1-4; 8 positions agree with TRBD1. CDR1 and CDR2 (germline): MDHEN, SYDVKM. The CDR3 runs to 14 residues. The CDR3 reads CACSSGQGEEKLFF. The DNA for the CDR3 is TGTGCCTGCAGTTCCGGACAGGGAGAAGAAAAACTGTTTTTT.

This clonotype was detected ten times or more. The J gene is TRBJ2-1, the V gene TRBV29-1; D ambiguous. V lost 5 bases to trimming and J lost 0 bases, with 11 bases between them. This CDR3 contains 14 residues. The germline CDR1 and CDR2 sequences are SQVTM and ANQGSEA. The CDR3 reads CSVLPVLSYNEQFF. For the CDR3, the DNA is TGCAGCGTTCTACCGGTCCTCTCCTACAATGAGCAGTTCTTC.

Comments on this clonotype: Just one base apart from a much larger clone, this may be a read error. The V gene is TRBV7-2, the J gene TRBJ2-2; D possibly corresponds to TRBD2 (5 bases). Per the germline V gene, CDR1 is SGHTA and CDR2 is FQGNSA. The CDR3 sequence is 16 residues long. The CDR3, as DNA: TGTGCCAGCACCTTAGCGCGCCACCCCCGCACCGGGGAGCTGTTTTTT. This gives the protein CASTLARHPRTGELFF.

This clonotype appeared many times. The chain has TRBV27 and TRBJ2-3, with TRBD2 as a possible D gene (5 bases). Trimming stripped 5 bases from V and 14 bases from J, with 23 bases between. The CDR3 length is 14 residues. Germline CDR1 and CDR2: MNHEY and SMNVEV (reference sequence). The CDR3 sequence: CASSRLTLDSARYF. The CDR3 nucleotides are TGTGCCAGCAGTCGTCTCACACTAGATTCCGCCCGGTATTTT.

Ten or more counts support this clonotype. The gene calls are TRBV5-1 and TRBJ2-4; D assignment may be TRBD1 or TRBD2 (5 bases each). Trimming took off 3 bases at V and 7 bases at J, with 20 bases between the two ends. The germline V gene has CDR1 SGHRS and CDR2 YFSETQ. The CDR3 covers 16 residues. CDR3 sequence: CASSSQFTGRNNIQYF. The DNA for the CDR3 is TGCGCCAGCAGCTCGCAATTTACGGGACGCAATAACATTCAGTACTTC. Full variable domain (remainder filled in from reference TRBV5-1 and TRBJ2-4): KAGVTQTPRYLIKTRGQQVTLSCSPISGHRSVSWYQQTPGQGLQFLFEYFSETQRNKGNFPGRFSGRQFSNSRSEMNVSTLELGDSALYLCASSSQFTGRNNIQYFGAGTRLSVL.

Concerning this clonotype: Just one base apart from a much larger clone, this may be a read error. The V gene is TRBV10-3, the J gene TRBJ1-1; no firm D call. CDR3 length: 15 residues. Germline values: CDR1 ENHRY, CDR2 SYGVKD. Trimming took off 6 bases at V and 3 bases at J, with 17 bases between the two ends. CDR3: CAISPRVQKDTEAFF. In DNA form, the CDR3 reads TGTGCCATCAGCCCCCGGGTTCAAAAAGACACTGAAGCTTTCTTT.

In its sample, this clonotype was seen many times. DNA for the CDR3: TGTGCCAGCAGCGCAACAGGTGGCGTGGGCGAGCAGTACTTC. Translated: CASSATGGVGEQYF. V usage is TRBV7-2 and J usage is TRBJ2-7; D is possibly TRBD1 (5 bases). Germline V lookup: CDR1 SGHTA, CDR2 FQGNSA. V shed 5 bases and J shed 6 bases, with 17 bases lying between them. The CDR3 is 14 amino acids.

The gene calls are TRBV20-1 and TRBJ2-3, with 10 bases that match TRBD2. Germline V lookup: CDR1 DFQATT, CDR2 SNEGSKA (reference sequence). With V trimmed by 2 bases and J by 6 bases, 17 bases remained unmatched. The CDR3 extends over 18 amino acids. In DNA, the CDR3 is TGCAGTGCTAGAATCGTTAGACCAGCGGGAGGGCCTAGGGATACGCAGTATTTT. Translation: CSARIVRPAGGPRDTQYF.

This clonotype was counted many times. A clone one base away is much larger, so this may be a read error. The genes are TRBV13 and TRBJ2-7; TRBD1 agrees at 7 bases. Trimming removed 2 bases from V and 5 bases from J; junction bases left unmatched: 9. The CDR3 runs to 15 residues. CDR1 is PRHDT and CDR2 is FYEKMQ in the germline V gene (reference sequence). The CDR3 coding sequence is TGTGCCAGCAGCTTAAAGATCGACAGGGCCCACGAGCAGTACTTC. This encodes CASSLKIDRAHEQYF.

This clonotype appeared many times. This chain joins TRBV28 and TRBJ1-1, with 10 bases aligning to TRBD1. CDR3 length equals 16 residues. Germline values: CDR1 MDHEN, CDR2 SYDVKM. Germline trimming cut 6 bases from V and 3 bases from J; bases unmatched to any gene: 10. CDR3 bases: TGTGCCAGCAGCACCCATCCCGGGACAGGGGACACTGAAGCTTTCTTT. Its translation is CASSTHPGTGDTEAFF.

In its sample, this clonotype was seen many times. Here the CDR3 reads CASGVGVTEAFF. The CDR3 nucleotides read TGTGCCAGCGGGGTAGGGGTCACTGAAGCTTTCTTT. The chain is built from TRBV2 and TRBJ1-1; a weak D match, TRBD1 (5 bases). The CDR3 length is 12 residues. V was pared by 8 bases and J by 4 bases, with 11 bases between. CDR1 is SNHLY and CDR2 is FYNNEI in the germline V gene.

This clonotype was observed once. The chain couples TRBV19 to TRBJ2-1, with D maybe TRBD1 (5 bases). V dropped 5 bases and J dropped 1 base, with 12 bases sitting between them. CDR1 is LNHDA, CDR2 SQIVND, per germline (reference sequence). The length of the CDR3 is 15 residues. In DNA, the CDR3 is TGTGCCAGTAGTCCCAAAGGGGTTTCCTACAATGAGCAGTTCTTC. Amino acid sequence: CASSPKGVSYNEQFF.

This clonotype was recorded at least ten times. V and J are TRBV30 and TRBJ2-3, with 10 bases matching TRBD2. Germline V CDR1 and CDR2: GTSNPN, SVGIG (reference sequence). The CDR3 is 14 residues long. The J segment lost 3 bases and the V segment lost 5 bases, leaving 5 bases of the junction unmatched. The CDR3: CAWSSGRATDTQYF. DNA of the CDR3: TGTGCCTGGTCCAGCGGGAGGGCGACAGATACGCAGTATTTT.

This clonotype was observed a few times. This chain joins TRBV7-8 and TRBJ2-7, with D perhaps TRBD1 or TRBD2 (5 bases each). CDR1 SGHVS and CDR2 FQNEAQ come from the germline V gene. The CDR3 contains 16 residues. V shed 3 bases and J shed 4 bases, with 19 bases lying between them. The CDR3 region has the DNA TGTGCCAGCAGCTTTTACCGGGACCCGAGGCATTACGAGCAGTACTTC. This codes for CASSFYRDPRHYEQYF.

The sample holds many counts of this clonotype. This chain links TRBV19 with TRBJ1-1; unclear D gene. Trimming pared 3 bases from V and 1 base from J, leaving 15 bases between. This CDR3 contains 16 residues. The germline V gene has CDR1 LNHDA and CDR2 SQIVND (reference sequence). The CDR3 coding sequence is TGTGCCAGTAGTATGATTGACGGATTCCCGAACACTGAAGCTTTCTTT. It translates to CASSMIDGFPNTEAFF.